Below, 5 T cell receptor beta chains from the same sample are listed, as sequenced in a study of blood T cell repertoires in COVID-19. Some clones are missing from TCRdb's copy, which holds only in-frame ones; the method was immunoSEQ multiplex PCR. This sample yields approximately 200,000 clones, of which approximately 86% are seen a single time; 2.1% belongs to the top ten. Material: peripheral blood. The receptors come from a man between 65 and 85 years old with active or convalescent COVID-19.

The gene calls are TRBV19 and TRBJ2-5; no definite D call. Germline V gives CDR1 LNHDA, CDR2 SQIVND (reference sequence). The CDR3 totals 13 residues. With 8 bases removed from V and 4 bases from J, the gap between germline ends came to 14 bases. CDR3 amino acids: CASSNLVRETQYF. The CDR3 coding sequence is TGTGCCAGTTCCAACTTGGTTCGAGAGACCCAGTACTTC.

In DNA, the CDR3 is TGTGCCAGCAGTATCACAGGGCTACGAGACTATGGCTACACCTTC. Translation: CASSITGLRDYGYTF. The rearrangement uses TRBV6-5 and TRBJ1-2, with D possibly being TRBD1 (6 bases). The CDR3 totals 15 residues. Per the germline V gene, CDR1 is MNHEY and CDR2 is SVGAGI. With 5 bases removed from V and 3 bases from J, the gap between germline ends came to 16 bases.

The chain has TRBV29-1 and TRBJ2-2; D is unresolved. Trimming shortened V by 4 bases and J by 3 bases, and 12 bases separated the two germline ends. The CDR3 has 14 amino acids. CDR1 and CDR2 (germline): SQVTM, ANQGSEA. This chain's CDR3 is CSVVLGLHTGELFF. The CDR3 DNA is TGCAGCGTTGTTCTAGGCCTTCACACCGGGGAGCTGTTTTTT.

J is TRBJ1-6 and V is TRBV7-9, with 8 positions matching TRBD1. This CDR3 spans 17 amino acids. V lost 3 bases and J lost 6; bases outside the gene matches: 10. Looked up from germline, CDR1 is SEHNR and CDR2 is FQNEAQ (reference sequence). CDR3 residues: CASSFHDLTGANSPLHF. CDR3 DNA sequence: TGTGCCAGCAGCTTCCACGACCTGACAGGGGCTAATTCACCCCTCCACTTT.

The V gene is TRBV30, the J gene TRBJ2-5, with 10 bases matching TRBD2. Germline assignment: CDR1 GTSNPN and CDR2 SVGIG (reference sequence). The CDR3 has 19 amino acids. Trimming cost V 0 bases and J 5 bases; bases outside gene matches: 18. CDR3 nucleotides: TGTGCCTGGAGTGTATCAGCGGGGGGGGTTCACGTTGGTTACGAGACCCAGTACTTC. Translating gives CAWSVSAGGVHVGYETQYF. Variable domain in full (rest from reference TRBV30 and TRBJ2-5): SQTIHQWPATLVQPVGSPLSLECTVEGTSNPNLYWYRQAAGRGLQLLFYSVGIGQISSEVPQNLSASRPQDRQFILSSKKLLLSDSGFYLCAWSVSAGGVHVGYETQYFGPGTRLLVL.